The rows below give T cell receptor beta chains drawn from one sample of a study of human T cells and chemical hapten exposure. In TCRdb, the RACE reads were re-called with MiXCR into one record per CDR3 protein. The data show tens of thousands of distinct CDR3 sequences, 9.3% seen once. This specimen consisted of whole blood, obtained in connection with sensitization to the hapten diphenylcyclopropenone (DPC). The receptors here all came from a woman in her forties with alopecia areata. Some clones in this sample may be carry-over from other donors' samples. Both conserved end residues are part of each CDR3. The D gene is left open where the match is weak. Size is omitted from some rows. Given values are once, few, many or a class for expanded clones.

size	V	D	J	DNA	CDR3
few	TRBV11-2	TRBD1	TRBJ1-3	TGTGCCAGCAGCCGCTCGACAGGGGGCCCGAGCTCTGGAAACACCATATATTTT	CASSRSTGGPSSGNTIYF
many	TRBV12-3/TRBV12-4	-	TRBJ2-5	TGTGCCAGCAGAGGGGTAAAAGAGACCCAGTACTTC	CASRGVKETQYF
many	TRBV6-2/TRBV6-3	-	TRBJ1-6	TGTGCCAGTACGGACAGAGATAATTCACCCCTCCACTTT	CASTDRDNSPLHF
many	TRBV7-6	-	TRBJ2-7	TGTGCCAGCAGTTCGGGCCTCTCCTACGAGCAGTACTTC	CASSSGLSYEQYF
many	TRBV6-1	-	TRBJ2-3	TGTGCCAGCAGTGGCGGTCCCTTCACAGATACGCAGTATTTT	CASSGGPFTDTQYF
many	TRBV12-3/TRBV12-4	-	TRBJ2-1	TGTGCCAGCAGTTTACAGCCCGGGGGGCCGGGGAATGAGCAGTTCTTC	CASSLQPGGPGNEQFF
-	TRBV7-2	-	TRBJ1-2	TGTGCCAGCAGCTTAGACCCAGCCAGTTATGGCTACACCTTC	CASSLDPASYGYTF
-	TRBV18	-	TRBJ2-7	TGTGCCAGCTCAGCGACGGACTCCTACGAGCAGTACTTC	CASSATDSYEQYF
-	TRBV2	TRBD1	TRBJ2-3	TGTGCCGGATCGTCACAGGGGGCCACAGATACGCAGTATTTT	CAGSSQGATDTQYF
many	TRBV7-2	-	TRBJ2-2	TGTGCCAGCAGCTTAGGACGCGGGGTTAACACCGGGGAGCTGTTTTTT	CASSLGRGVNTGELFF
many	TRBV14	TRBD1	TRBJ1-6	TGTGCCAGCAGCCTCACACGAAACCGGGACAGGGGGCGTAATTCACCCCTCCACTTT	CASSLTRNRDRGRNSPLHF
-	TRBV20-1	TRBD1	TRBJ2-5	TGCAGTGCTAGCCGGGACAGTCTAAAGGGGACCCAGTACTTC	CSASRDSLKGTQYF
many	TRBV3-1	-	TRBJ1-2	TGTGCCAGCAGCCAAGAAAGTCTACGAAGCGACAGCTATGGCTACACCTTC	CASSQESLRSDSYGYTF
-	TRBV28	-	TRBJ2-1	TGTGCCAGCAGTCCCTACCGGAATGAGCAGTTCTTC	CASSPYRNEQFF
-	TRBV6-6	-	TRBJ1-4	TGTGCCAGCACCGAGGGTGTTGGTTTGGGGGAAAAACTGTTTTTT	CASTEGVGLGEKLFF
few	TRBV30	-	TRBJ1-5	TGTGCCTGGAGGGCAAAGGGGCGGGGGCTCAGCAATCAGCCCCAGCATTTT	CAWRAKGRGLSNQPQHF
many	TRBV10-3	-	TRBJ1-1	TGTGCCATCAGTGAGAGTACCAGGGTTGGCACTGAAGCTTTCTTT	CAISESTRVGTEAFF
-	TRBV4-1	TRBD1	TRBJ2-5	TGCGCCAGCAGCGGGGACAGGGCCTCCCAAGAGACCCAGTACTTC	CASSGDRASQETQYF
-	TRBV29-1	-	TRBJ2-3	TGCAGCGTCCCGGAGCTGGCAGATACGCAGTATTTT	CSVPELADTQYF
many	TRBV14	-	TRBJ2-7	TGTGCCAGCAGCCAAGTTAGGACGTCCGAGCAGTACTTC	CASSQVRTSEQYF
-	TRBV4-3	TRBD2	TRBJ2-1	TGCGCCAGCAGCCATGGGACTAGCGGGGGGGCCAGGGAGCAGTTCTTC	CASSHGTSGGAREQFF
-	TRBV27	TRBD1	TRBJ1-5	TGTGCCAGCAGTACAAGGGGGCTCCATCAGCCCCAGCATTTT	CASSTRGLHQPQHF
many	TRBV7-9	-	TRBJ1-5	TGTGCCAGCAGCTTCGACAGTTCACGGGGCAATCAGCCCCAGCATTTT	CASSFDSSRGNQPQHF
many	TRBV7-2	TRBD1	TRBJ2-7	TGTGCCAGCAGCCGGGACAGGGGGCCGGAGCAGTACTTC	CASSRDRGPEQYF
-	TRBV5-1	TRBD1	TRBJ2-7	TGCGCCAGCAGCCCAAGGACAGGGGTAGCCTACGAGCAGTACTTC	CASSPRTGVAYEQYF
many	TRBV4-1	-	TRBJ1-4	TGCGCCAGCAGCCATTTAGCGGGGGCATCCGGTGAAAAACTGTTTTTT	CASSHLAGASGEKLFF
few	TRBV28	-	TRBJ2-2	TGTGTCACCCAAGCTTTCGGCTTTACCGCCACCGGGGAGCTGTTTTTT	CVTQAFGFTATGELFF
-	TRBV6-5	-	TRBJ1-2	TGTGCCAGCAGTTACAAGGCAGAACTCCTCTATGGCTACACCTTC	CASSYKAELLYGYTF
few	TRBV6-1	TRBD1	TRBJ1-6	TGTGCCGGCCGACAGGGGGAAAATTCACCCCTCCACTTT	CAGRQGENSPLHF
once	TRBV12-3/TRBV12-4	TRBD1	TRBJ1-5	TGTGCCAGCAGTTTCCGGACAGGAATACCTCAGCCCCAGCATTTT	CASSFRTGIPQPQHF
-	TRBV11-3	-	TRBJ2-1	TGTGCCAGCAGCCCGAACTGGCCCCCTGGAGAGCAGTTCTTC	CASSPNWPPGEQFF
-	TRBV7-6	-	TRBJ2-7	TGTGCCAGCAGCTTAGCGCTCGAAGGCAACTACGAGCAGTACTTC	CASSLALEGNYEQYF
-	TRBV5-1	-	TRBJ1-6	TGCGCCAGCAGCTCTACAGGGAATTCACCCCTCCACTTT	CASSSTGNSPLHF
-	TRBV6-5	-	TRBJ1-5	TGTGCCAGCTCTCCCCAGAGAGGCAATCAGCCCCAGCATTTT	CASSPQRGNQPQHF
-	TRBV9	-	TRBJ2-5	TGTGCCAGCAGCGTAGCTGACGGACAAGAGACCCAGTACTTC	CASSVADGQETQYF
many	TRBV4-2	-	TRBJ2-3	TGTGCCAGCAGCCAAGAGGGTTCGGGCGGGGCAACAGATACGCAGTATTTT	CASSQEGSGGATDTQYF
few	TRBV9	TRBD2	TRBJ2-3	TGTGCCAGCAGCCCCAACCGGGACGGGAGGATGGTAGATACGCAGTATTTT	CASSPNRDGRMVDTQYF
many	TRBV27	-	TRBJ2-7	TGTGCCAGCAGTTTATCAGGGACGACTAATTACGAGCAGTACTTC	CASSLSGTTNYEQYF
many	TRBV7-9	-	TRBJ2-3	TGTGCCAGCAGCCGATCCGGAACAGGGTCCCGCACAGATACGCAGTATTTT	CASSRSGTGSRTDTQYF